Below, 32 T cell receptor beta chains from the same sample are listed, as sequenced in a study of neurological immune-mediated disorders. Each CDR3 protein is one row after TCRdb ran MiXCR on the 5' RACE reads. The sample records 75,000 to 80,000 distinct CDR3 sequences, 5% to 6% being singletons. The sample was PBMCs. Receptor source: a woman under 40 with multiple sclerosis.

This clonotype was seen a few times. For the CDR3, the DNA is TGTGCCAGCAGCCACTCAGGGGCAGGAAACACCATATATTTT. It is translated as CASSHSGAGNTIYF. This chain connects TRBV3-1 to TRBJ1-3; D perhaps matches TRBD1 (6 bases). Germline CDR1 LGHDT, CDR2 YNNKEL (reference sequence). V was cut by 3 bases and J by 4 bases, with 10 bases left in between. The CDR3 is 14 amino acids.

The chain links TRBV20-1 to TRBJ2-2, with TRBD2 matching 12 bases. V was pared by 2 bases and J by 1 base, with 11 bases of the junction left unmatched. The germline CDR1 and CDR2 sequences are DFQATT and SNEGSKA (reference sequence). This CDR3 has 19 residues. The CDR3: CSARTPRTSGVMNTGELFF. CDR3 sequence (DNA): TGCAGTGCTAGAACTCCAAGGACTAGCGGGGTGATGAACACCGGGGAGCTGTTTTTT.

This clonotype was counted a few times. Relative to the germline gene, one junction end is altered; a read error may explain this. The J gene is TRBJ2-1, the V gene TRBV11-2, with a possible D match to TRBD2 (5 bases). Germline V gene data show CDR1 as SGHAT and CDR2 as FQNNGV. The CDR3 spans 17 residues. CDR3 in DNA: TGTGCCAGCAGCTTAGGTGTTGACGGACTTAAATACAATGCGCAGTTCTTC. Protein product: CASSLGVDGLKYNAQFF.

This clonotype was detected ten times or more. The chain joins TRBV3-1 to TRBJ1-2, with D hard to call. The CDR3 covers 11 residues. V was pared by 1 base and J by 7 bases, with 4 bases between. Germline V gene data show CDR1 as LGHDT and CDR2 as YNNKEL (reference sequence). The CDR3 region has the DNA TGTGCCAGCAGCCAAGGGCCTGGCTACACCTTC. It codes for CASSQGPGYTF.

This clonotype occurred many times. The chain is built from TRBV20-1 and TRBJ2-6; tentatively, D is TRBD2 (7 bases). Per the germline V gene, CDR1 is DFQATT and CDR2 is SNEGSKA (reference sequence). The ends were cut back, 6 bases at V and 0 bases at J, with 12 bases in the middle. The CDR3 sequence is 15 residues long. CDR3 in amino acids: CSALGGVSGANVLTF. The DNA for the CDR3 is TGCAGTGCCTTAGGGGGGGTCTCTGGGGCCAACGTCCTGACTTTC.

This clonotype was counted many times. The chain employs TRBV7-9 and TRBJ2-7, with D perhaps TRBD1 or TRBD2 (5 bases each). Germline V gene sequence: CDR1 SEHNR, CDR2 FQNEAQ (reference sequence). The V and J ends lost 7 bases and 0 bases respectively, with 22 bases between them. CDR3 size: 17 residues. In DNA form, the CDR3 reads TGTGCCAGCACACAGGATGGGGGTACGTTTACCTCCTACGAGCAGTACTTC. Translation gives CASTQDGGTFTSYEQYF.

The table lists this clonotype with many counts. A much larger clone sits a single nucleotide away, making a read error possible. The chain employs TRBV27 and TRBJ2-1, with 9 nucleotides matching TRBD2. V lost 4 bases and J lost 0; bases outside the gene matches: 1. Germline values: CDR1 MNHEY, CDR2 SMNVEV (reference sequence). The CDR3 consists of 15 residues. Written as DNA, the CDR3 is TGTGCCAGCAGTTATAGCGGGAGCTCCTACAATGAGCAGTTCTTC. Translating gives CASSYSGSSYNEQFF.

This clonotype was seen more than once but under ten times. The chain carries TRBV20-1 and TRBJ2-7, with D uncertain. The CDR3 is 14 residues long. Trimming pared 0 bases from V and 2 bases from J, leaving 11 bases between. Germline values: CDR1 DFQATT, CDR2 SNEGSKA (reference sequence). The chain's CDR3 is CSARDLYGTYEQYF. CDR3 bases: TGCAGTGCTAGAGATCTCTACGGAACCTACGAGCAGTACTTC.

This clonotype was counted many times. V is TRBV18 and J is TRBJ1-5; no clear D gene. There are 14 residues in the CDR3. Germline CDR1 reads KGHSH; CDR2 reads LQKENI. V gave up 1 base and J gave up 4 bases, with 8 bases separating them. This CDR3 is CASSPQNGNQPQHF. The CDR3, as DNA: TGTGCCAGCTCACCACAAAACGGTAATCAGCCCCAGCATTTT.

In this sample, this clonotype is medium-sized (0.01 to 0.1%). The chain couples TRBV12-3 or TRBV12-4 to TRBJ1-1; no clear D. The length of the CDR3 is 13 residues. The V gene lost 6 bases and the J gene lost 2 bases, with 10 bases spanning the gap. The CDR3 coding sequence is TGTGCCAGCAGCTTGGGGAGTAACACTGAAGCTTTCTTT. Protein: CASSLGSNTEAFF.

This clonotype was picked up many times. V and J are TRBV5-6 and TRBJ2-1; D is perhaps TRBD2 (6 bases). Germline CDR1 is SGHDT and CDR2 is YYEEEE. The CDR3 has 16 residues. The V end was cut by 4 bases, the J end by 2 bases, with 16 bases between. CDR3 amino acids: CASSGGAGGTYNEQFF. The CDR3 coding sequence is TGTGCCAGCAGCGGCGGAGCGGGTGGTACCTACAATGAGCAGTTCTTC. The complete variable domain, with remaining parts taken from reference TRBV5-6 and TRBJ2-1, reads DAGVTQSPTHLIKTRGQQVTLRCSPKSGHDTVSWYQQALGQGPQFIFQYYEEEERQRGNFPDRFSGHQFPNYSSELNVNALLLGDSALYLCASSGGAGGTYNEQFFGPGTRLTVL.

This clonotype was picked up many times. The chain links TRBV3-1 to TRBJ2-5; 7 nucleotides align to TRBD1. This CDR3 spans 14 amino acids. V shed 3 bases and J 5 bases; nucleotides not matched to a gene: 6. The germline CDR1 and CDR2 sequences are LGHDT and YNNKEL (reference sequence). The CDR3 sequence is CASSHRQGKETQYF. DNA for the CDR3: TGTGCCAGCAGCCATCGACAGGGAAAGGAGACCCAGTACTTC.

This clonotype occurred many times. The chain combines TRBV6-6 with TRBJ2-5; no clear D. V lost 2 bases to trimming and J lost 4 bases, with 11 bases between them. CDR1 and CDR2 (germline): MNHNY, SVGAGI (reference sequence). The CDR3 loop spans 14 amino acids. This CDR3 is CASSYRAQAETQYF. In DNA, the CDR3 is TGTGCCAGCAGTTACCGAGCCCAGGCAGAGACCCAGTACTTC.

This clonotype was seen at least ten times. The chain uses TRBV5-1 and TRBJ2-3; D is unclear. This CDR3 region has 14 residues. Trimming stripped 3 bases from V and 2 bases from J, with 10 bases between. In germline, CDR1 is SGHRS, CDR2 YFSETQ. For the CDR3, the DNA is TGCGCCAGCAGCTCCGTAGCCGACACAGATACGCAGTATTTT. Its protein is CASSSVADTDTQYF. Based on the CDR3 plus reference TRBV5-1 and TRBJ2-3, the full variable domain is KAGVTQTPRYLIKTRGQQVTLSCSPISGHRSVSWYQQTPGQGLQFLFEYFSETQRNKGNFPGRFSGRQFSNSRSEMNVSTLELGDSALYLCASSSVADTDTQYFGPGTRLTVL.

This clonotype has a count of ten or more. The J gene is TRBJ2-1, the V gene TRBV5-1; tentatively, D is TRBD1 (6 bases). V lost 8 bases and J 3 bases, leaving 18 bases between the germline ends. The CDR3 covers 15 residues. Germline CDR1 is SGHRS and CDR2 is YFSETQ. The CDR3 region has the DNA TGCGCCAGTAGGAGTAGACAGGATGACTACAATGAGCAGTTCTTC. Translation gives CASRSRQDDYNEQFF.

This clonotype was detected ten times or more. This rearrangement joins TRBV15 to TRBJ2-3; the D gene is possibly TRBD1 (6 bases). V lost 0 bases, J lost 5 bases, and 12 bases lay in between. The CDR3 runs 15 residues. Looked up from germline, CDR1 is LNHNV and CDR2 is YYDKDF (reference sequence). The CDR3 region is CATSRETGFIDTQYF. CDR3 in DNA: TGTGCCACCAGCAGAGAGACAGGATTTATAGATACGCAGTATTTT.

The table lists this clonotype with many counts. CDR3 amino acids: CASTDRNTEAFF. Written as DNA, the CDR3 is TGTGCCTCGACTGACAGGAACACTGAAGCTTTCTTT. J is TRBJ1-1 and V is TRBV10-3, with D tentatively TRBD1 (5 bases). V lost 11 bases and J lost 1, with 11 bases in between. This CDR3 comprises 12 residues. Germline V CDR1 and CDR2: ENHRY, SYGVKD.

There are many counts of this clonotype. The rearrangement joins TRBV5-5 to TRBJ1-6; 8 nucleotides match TRBD1. This CDR3 comprises 15 residues. Per the germline V gene, CDR1 is SGHKS and CDR2 is YYEKEE (reference sequence). The V gene end was trimmed by 0 bases and the J gene end by 9 bases; junction bases not matched to a gene: 5. The CDR3 loop reads CASSLVDRVGSPLHF. CDR3 in DNA: TGTGCCAGCAGCTTGGTGGACAGGGTCGGTTCACCCCTCCACTTT.

This clonotype was recorded many times. The rearrangement links TRBV9 to TRBJ1-4; D unclear. The germline V gene has CDR1 SGDLS and CDR2 YYNGEE. CDR3 length equals 15 residues. Trimming removed 4 bases at V and 3 bases at J, with 13 bases between. CDR3 protein: CASSPQPWANEKLFF. The CDR3 region has the DNA TGTGCCAGCAGCCCCCAACCCTGGGCTAATGAAAAACTGTTTTTT.

This clonotype was seen only a few times. This may stem from a read error, because a much larger clone lies one nucleotide away. The genes are TRBV7-2 and TRBJ2-3; D is unresolved. This CDR3 region has 11 residues. Per germline, CDR1 SGHTA and CDR2 FQGNSA. The chain's CDR3 is CASSFKDKQYF. The CDR3 nucleotides are TGTGCCAGCAGCTTCAAAGATAAGCAGTATTTT.

About this clonotype itself: Since a much larger clone is just one base distant, this may be a read error. The chain uses TRBV3-1 and TRBJ2-7; D not resolved. The CDR3 is 13 residues long. Trimming left V 6 bases short and J 1 base short, with 10 bases between. In germline, CDR1 is LGHDT, CDR2 YNNKEL (reference sequence). Written as DNA, the CDR3 is TGTGCCAGCAGGCTGCTAAGGTCCTACGAGCAGTACTTC. Translating it yields CASRLLRSYEQYF.

This clonotype was observed many times. V usage is TRBV12-3 or TRBV12-4 and J usage is TRBJ2-1; 11 bases are a match to TRBD2. The CDR3 is 15 amino acids. The V gene end was trimmed by 5 bases and the J gene end by 2 bases; junction bases not matched to a gene: 2. Here the CDR3 reads CASSVLAGAYNEQFF. For the CDR3, the DNA is TGTGCCAGCAGTGTACTAGCGGGGGCCTACAATGAGCAGTTCTTC.

This clonotype was counted ten times or more. V gene TRBV3-1 combines with J gene TRBJ2-1; unclear D gene. Germline assignment: CDR1 LGHDT and CDR2 YNNKEL (reference sequence). Trimming took 0 bases from V and 7 from J, leaving 16 bases between them. This CDR3 has 16 residues. CDR3 bases: TGTGCCAGCAGCCAAGACCGGTCCAGATTGACAAATGAGCAGTTCTTC. As protein: CASSQDRSRLTNEQFF.

This clonotype has a count of ten or more. V is TRBV7-9 and J is TRBJ2-3; 9 bases align to TRBD2. The ends lost 5 bases at V and 0 bases at J; junction bases unmatched: 6. The length of the CDR3 is 16 residues. Germline V lookup: CDR1 SEHNR, CDR2 FQNEAQ (reference sequence). The CDR3 DNA follows: TGTGCCAGCAGCCAACTAGCGGGTCCGAGCACAGATACGCAGTATTTT. It encodes CASSQLAGPSTDTQYF. The full variable domain, in which reference TRBV7-9 and TRBJ2-3 provide the parts outside the CDR3, is DTGVSQNPRHKITKRGQNVTFRCDPISEHNRLYWYRQTLGQGPEFLTYFQNEAQLEKSRLLSDRFSAERPKGSFSTLEIQRTEQGDSAMYLCASSQLAGPSTDTQYFGPGTRLTVL.

The chain has TRBV12-3 or TRBV12-4 and TRBJ2-5, with 8 bases fitting TRBD2. Germline trimming cut 5 bases from V and 5 bases from J; bases unmatched to any gene: 7. The CDR3 loop spans 14 amino acids. CDR3: CASSPDGGAETQYF. DNA for the CDR3: TGTGCCAGCAGTCCGGACGGGGGGGCGGAGACCCAGTACTTC.

This clonotype was recorded many times. This chain links TRBV6-5 with TRBJ2-2, with 8 nucleotides matching TRBD2. The CDR3 runs 17 residues. V shed 2 bases, J shed 0 bases, and the junction held 5 bases outside the gene matches. The germline CDR1 and CDR2 sequences are MNHEY and SVGAGI. The CDR3 DNA is TGTGCCAGCAGTTACGCGTCGGGAGGGACGAACACCGGGGAGCTGTTTTTT. Amino acid sequence: CASSYASGGTNTGELFF.

Ten or more counts support this clonotype. The chain uses TRBV20-1 and TRBJ1-4; weak D call: TRBD1 (5 bases). The V and J ends lost 0 bases and 10 bases respectively, with 9 bases between them. CDR3 size: 12 residues. Germline CDR1 reads DFQATT; CDR2 reads SNEGSKA (reference sequence). In nucleotides, the CDR3 is TGCAGTGCTAGAGAGAACCAGGGAAAACTGTTTTTT. It yields the protein CSARENQGKLFF.

In this sample, this clonotype turned up many times. The rearrangement links TRBV5-1 to TRBJ2-7; tentatively, D is TRBD1 or TRBD2 (6 bases each). Per the germline V gene, CDR1 is SGHRS and CDR2 is YFSETQ. The CDR3 has 14 amino acids. V lost 1 base and J 7 bases, leaving 15 bases between the germline ends. CDR3: CASSLRGVAGEQYF. CDR3 sequence (DNA): TGCGCCAGCAGCTTGAGGGGGGTTGCGGGGGAGCAGTACTTC.

This clonotype was seen only a few times. The rearrangement links TRBV3-1 to TRBJ2-1; D not certain. The CDR3 consists of 14 residues. V was clipped by 0 bases and J by 9 bases, with 12 bases between them. Germline CDR1 LGHDT, CDR2 YNNKEL (reference sequence). CDR3 nucleotide sequence: TGTGCCAGCAGCCAAGATTGGGCTGAAGGTGAGCAGTTCTTC. Its translation: CASSQDWAEGEQFF.

The table lists this clonotype with many counts. The chain uses TRBV27 and TRBJ2-7, with D hard to call. Per the germline V gene, CDR1 is MNHEY and CDR2 is SMNVEV (reference sequence). CDR3 size: 15 residues. V lost 5 bases, J lost 0 bases, and 14 bases lay in between. CDR3 coding DNA: TGTGCCAGCAGTCCACGAGGCCTTTCCTCCTACGAGCAGTACTTC. Translated: CASSPRGLSSYEQYF.

This clonotype was picked up a small number of times. The chain recombines TRBV6-2 or TRBV6-3 with TRBJ2-5, with D possibly being TRBD2 (6 bases). The V gene lost 6 bases and the J gene lost 5 bases, with 19 bases spanning the gap. This CDR3 comprises 15 residues. Germline CDR1 reads MNHEY; CDR2 reads SVGEGT. The CDR3 here is CASRAAGTGGETQYF. In DNA, the CDR3 is TGTGCCAGCAGAGCCGCCGGAACCGGGGGTGAGACCCAGTACTTC.

This clonotype has a count of ten or more. V usage is TRBV9 and J usage is TRBJ1-2; D gene unclear. The germline V gene encodes CDR1 SGDLS and CDR2 YYNGEE. V lost 0 bases to trimming and J lost 5 bases, with 11 bases between them. The CDR3 is 14 residues long. CDR3 protein: CASSVVGGFYGYTF. The CDR3 DNA sequence: TGTGCCAGCAGCGTAGTAGGAGGGTTTTATGGCTACACCTTC.